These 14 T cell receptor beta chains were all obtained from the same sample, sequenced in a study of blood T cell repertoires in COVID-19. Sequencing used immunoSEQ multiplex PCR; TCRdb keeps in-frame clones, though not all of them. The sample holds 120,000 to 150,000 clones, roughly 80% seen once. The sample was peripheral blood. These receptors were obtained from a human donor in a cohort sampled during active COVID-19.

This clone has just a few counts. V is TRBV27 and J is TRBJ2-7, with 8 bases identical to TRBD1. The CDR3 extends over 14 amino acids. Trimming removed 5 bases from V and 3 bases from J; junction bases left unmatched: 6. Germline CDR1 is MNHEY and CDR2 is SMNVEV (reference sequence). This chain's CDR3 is CASSPLDRVYEQYF. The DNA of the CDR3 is TGTGCCAGCAGTCCCTTGGACAGGGTCTACGAGCAGTACTTC.

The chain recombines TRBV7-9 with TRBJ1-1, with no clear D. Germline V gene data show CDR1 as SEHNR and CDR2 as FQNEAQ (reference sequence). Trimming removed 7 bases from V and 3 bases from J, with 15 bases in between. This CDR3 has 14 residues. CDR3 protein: CASKPQLEYTEAFF. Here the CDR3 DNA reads TGTGCCAGCAAGCCCCAGCTGGAGTACACTGAAGCTTTCTTT.

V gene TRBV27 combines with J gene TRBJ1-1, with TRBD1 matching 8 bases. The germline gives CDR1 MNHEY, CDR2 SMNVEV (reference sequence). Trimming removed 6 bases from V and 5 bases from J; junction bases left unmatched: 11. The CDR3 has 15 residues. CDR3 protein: CASRSQGARVTEAFF. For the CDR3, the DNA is TGTGCCAGCAGGTCTCAGGGGGCCAGGGTAACTGAAGCTTTCTTT.

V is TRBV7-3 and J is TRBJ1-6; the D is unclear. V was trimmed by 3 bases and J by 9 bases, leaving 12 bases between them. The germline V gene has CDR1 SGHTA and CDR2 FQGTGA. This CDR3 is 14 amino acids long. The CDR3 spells CASSFSALGSPLHF. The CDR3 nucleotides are TGTGCCAGCAGCTTCAGTGCCCTTGGTTCACCCCTCCACTTT.

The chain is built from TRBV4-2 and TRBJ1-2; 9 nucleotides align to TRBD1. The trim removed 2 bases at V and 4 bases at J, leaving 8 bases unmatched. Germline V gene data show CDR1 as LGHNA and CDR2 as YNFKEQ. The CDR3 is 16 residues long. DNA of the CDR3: TGTGCCAGCAGCCAATCCGGGACAGGGATCTTCTATGGCTACACCTTC. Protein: CASSQSGTGIFYGYTF.

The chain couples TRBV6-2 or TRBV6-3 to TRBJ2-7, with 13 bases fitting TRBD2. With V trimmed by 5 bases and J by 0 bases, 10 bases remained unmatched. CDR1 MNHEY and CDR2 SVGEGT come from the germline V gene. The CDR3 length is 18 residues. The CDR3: CASSKPSTSGGLSYEQYF. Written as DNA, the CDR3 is TGTGCCAGCAGTAAACCCTCGACTAGCGGGGGGCTCTCCTACGAGCAGTACTTC.

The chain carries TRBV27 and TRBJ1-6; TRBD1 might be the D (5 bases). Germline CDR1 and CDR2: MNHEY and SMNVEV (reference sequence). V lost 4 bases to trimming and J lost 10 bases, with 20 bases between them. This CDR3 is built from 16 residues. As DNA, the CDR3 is TGTGCCAGCAGTTACCCCCAAGGAAGGGGAGGGTCACCCCTCCACTTT. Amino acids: CASSYPQGRGGSPLHF.

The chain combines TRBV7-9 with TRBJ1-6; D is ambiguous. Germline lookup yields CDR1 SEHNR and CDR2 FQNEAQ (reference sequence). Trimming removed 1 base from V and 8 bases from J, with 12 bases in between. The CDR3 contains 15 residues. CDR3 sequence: CASSLGGSLYSPLHF. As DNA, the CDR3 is TGTGCCAGCAGCTTAGGAGGCAGTTTATATTCACCCCTCCACTTT.

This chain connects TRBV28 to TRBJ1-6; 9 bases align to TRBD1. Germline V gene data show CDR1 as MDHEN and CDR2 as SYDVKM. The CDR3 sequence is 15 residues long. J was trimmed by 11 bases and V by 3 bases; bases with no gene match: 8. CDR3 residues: CASSFRDRVLAPLHF. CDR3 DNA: TGTGCCAGCAGTTTCCGGGACAGGGTTTTGGCACCCCTCCACTTT.

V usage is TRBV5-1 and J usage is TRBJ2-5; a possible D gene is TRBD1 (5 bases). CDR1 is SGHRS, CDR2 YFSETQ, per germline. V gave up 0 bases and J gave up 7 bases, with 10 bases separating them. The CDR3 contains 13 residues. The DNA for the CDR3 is TGCGCCAGCAGCTTGGGGGGAACAGGGACCCAGTACTTC. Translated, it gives CASSLGGTGTQYF.

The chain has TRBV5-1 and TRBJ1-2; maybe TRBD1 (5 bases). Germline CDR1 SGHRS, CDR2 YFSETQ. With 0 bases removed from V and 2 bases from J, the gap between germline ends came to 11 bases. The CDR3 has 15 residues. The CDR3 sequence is CASSLAPTENYGYTF. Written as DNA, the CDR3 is TGCGCCAGCAGCTTGGCCCCGACAGAAAACTATGGCTACACCTTC. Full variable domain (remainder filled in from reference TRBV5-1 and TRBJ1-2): KAGVTQTPRYLIKTRGQQVTLSCSPISGHRSVSWYQQTPGQGLQFLFEYFSETQRNKGNFPGRFSGRQFSNSRSEMNVSTLELGDSALYLCASSLAPTENYGYTFGSGTRLTVV.

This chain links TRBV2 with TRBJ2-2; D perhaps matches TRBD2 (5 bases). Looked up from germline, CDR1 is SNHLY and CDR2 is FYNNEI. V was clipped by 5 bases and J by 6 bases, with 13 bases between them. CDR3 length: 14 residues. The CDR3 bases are TGTGCCAGCAGTACCAGAAGGGAGTCCGGGGAGCTGTTTTTT. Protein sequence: CASSTRRESGELFF.

The CDR3 DNA reads TGTGCCAGCAGCTTGTGGGGAGCCTATCAGCCCCAGCATTTT. Encoded protein: CASSLWGAYQPQHF. The chain joins TRBV5-6 to TRBJ1-5; D not resolved. The CDR3 consists of 14 residues. The ends were cut back, 1 base at V and 5 bases at J, with 10 bases in the middle. The V gene's germline CDR1 is SGHDT and CDR2 YYEEEE.

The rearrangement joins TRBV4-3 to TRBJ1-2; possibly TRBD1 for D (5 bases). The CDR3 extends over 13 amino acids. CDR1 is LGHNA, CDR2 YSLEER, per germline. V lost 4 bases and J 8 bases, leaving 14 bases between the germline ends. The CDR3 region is CASSRPGEEGYTF. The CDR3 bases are TGCGCCAGCAGCCGCCCGGGGGAAGAGGGCTACACCTTC.